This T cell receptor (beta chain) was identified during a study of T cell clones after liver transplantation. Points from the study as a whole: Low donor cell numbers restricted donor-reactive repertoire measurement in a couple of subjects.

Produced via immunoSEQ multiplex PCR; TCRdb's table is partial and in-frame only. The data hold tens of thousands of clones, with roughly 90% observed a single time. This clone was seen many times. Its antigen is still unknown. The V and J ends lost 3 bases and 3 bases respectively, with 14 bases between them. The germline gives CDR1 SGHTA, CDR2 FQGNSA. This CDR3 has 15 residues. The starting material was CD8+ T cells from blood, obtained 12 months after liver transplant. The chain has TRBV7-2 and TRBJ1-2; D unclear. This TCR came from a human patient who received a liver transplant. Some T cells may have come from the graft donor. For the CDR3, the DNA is TGTGCCAGCAGCTTGTCGGCCTTCGAGGACTATGGCTACACCTTC. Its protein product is CASSLSAFEDYGYTF.